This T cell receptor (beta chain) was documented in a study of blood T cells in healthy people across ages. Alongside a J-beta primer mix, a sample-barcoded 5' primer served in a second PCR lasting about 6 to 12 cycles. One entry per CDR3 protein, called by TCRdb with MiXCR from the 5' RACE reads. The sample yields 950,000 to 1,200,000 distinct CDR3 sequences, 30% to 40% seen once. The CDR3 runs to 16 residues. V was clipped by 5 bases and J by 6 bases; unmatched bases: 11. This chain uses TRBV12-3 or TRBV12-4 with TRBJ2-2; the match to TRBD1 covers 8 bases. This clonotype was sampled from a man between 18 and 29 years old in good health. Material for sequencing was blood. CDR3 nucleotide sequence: TGTGCCAGCAGTGATGTCGGACAGGGTACCGCCGGGGAGCTGTTTTTT. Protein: CASSDVGQGTAGELFF.